This T cell receptor (beta chain) is drawn from a study of early T cells in non-severe SARS-CoV-2 infection. Study outcomes and limitations: VDJdb matches were skewed toward anti-spike CD8 T cell responses.

TCRdb called the 5' RACE reads again in MiXCR, with one record for every CDR3 protein. This table has 50,000 to 60,000 distinct CDR3 sequences, approximately 6% appearing once. Trimming cost V 5 bases and J 1 base, with 11 bases left between them. This CDR3 has 14 amino acids. This clonotype was counted many times. Its cognate antigen is unknown. This clonotype was sampled from an adult who was a healthcare worker with PCR-confirmed SARS-CoV-2 infection or an uninfected control (not recorded which). This chain connects TRBV12-3 or TRBV12-4 to TRBJ1-1; no clear D. Sequencing was carried out using whole blood. CDR3 region: CASSMAFTNTEAFF. The CDR3, as DNA: TGTGCCAGCAGTATGGCTTTCACGAACACTGAAGCTTTCTTT.